The 31 T cell receptor beta chains listed next were all sequenced from one sample in a study of T cells in Graves' hyperthyroidism and ophthalmopathy. The source material, RNA transcripts, was used to amplify TCR beta CDR3 regions. A set of HTBI primers served as the primers for a first-round RT-PCR of the TCR CDR3. TCRdb re-analysed the multiplex PCR reads in MiXCR, keeping a single row per CDR3 protein. Of approximately 400,000 distinct CDR3 sequences listed, roughly 14% were seen once; the top ten hold about a fifth. Material for sequencing was blood. The source of these receptors is a man aged 25 to 40 with Graves' hyperthyroidism that later progressed to Graves' ophthalmopathy.

J is TRBJ2-7 and V is TRBV29-1; 7 nucleotides line up with TRBD1. Germline CDR1 SQVTM, CDR2 ANQGSEA. There are 15 residues in the CDR3. The V and J ends lost 0 bases and 3 bases, in that order; junction bases with no gene match: 8. CDR3 bases: TGCAGCGTTGAAGATCAGGGGGAAAGGGGCTACGAGCAGTACTTC. Encoded protein: CSVEDQGERGYEQYF.

This chain connects TRBV4-1 to TRBJ2-5; either TRBD1 or TRBD2 may supply D (5 bases each). Germline values: CDR1 MGHRA, CDR2 YSYEKL. The CDR3 is 15 amino acids. The V gene lost 4 bases and the J gene lost 5 bases, with 17 bases spanning the gap. CDR3 residues: CASSRDPGREETQYF. In nucleotides, the CDR3 is TGCGCCAGCAGCCGGGACCCCGGTAGGGAGGAGACCCAGTACTTC.

This clonotype was counted only a few times. The chain employs TRBV19 and TRBJ1-5, with D possibly matching TRBD1 (5 bases). The V end was cut by 6 bases, the J end by 3 bases, with 15 bases between. This CDR3 contains 15 residues. Germline assignment: CDR1 LNHDA and CDR2 SQIVND (reference sequence). The CDR3 reads CASSLGGTDNQPQHF. In DNA, the CDR3 is TGTGCCAGTAGCCTCGGGGGGACGGACAATCAGCCCCAGCATTTT.

The V call is TRBV20-1, the J call TRBJ1-5; the match to TRBD1 covers 9 bases. The trim removed 1 base at V and 3 bases at J, leaving 7 bases unmatched. The length of the CDR3 is 16 residues. CDR1 DFQATT and CDR2 SNEGSKA come from the germline V gene (reference sequence). In nucleotides, the CDR3 is TGCAGTGCTAGAGTTCCGGGACAGGGAATCAATCAGCCCCAGCATTTT. Amino acid sequence: CSARVPGQGINQPQHF.

Ten or more counts support this clonotype. The rearrangement links TRBV6-2 or TRBV6-3 to TRBJ2-7; possible D gene TRBD2, 7 bases. V was trimmed by 8 bases and J by 0 bases, leaving 14 bases between them. The CDR3 contains 14 residues. Germline V gives CDR1 MNHEY, CDR2 SVGEGT. CDR3 loop: CASSQGGASYEQYF. As DNA, the CDR3 is TGTGCCAGCTCCCAAGGGGGGGCCTCCTACGAGCAGTACTTC.

This clonotype was recorded many times. The V and J genes are TRBV11-3 and TRBJ2-3, with 10 nucleotides matching TRBD2. CDR3 length: 17 residues. V lost 2 bases and J lost 1; bases outside the gene matches: 6. Looked up from germline, CDR1 is SGHNT and CDR2 is YENEEA. The CDR3 loop is CASSLSSGGIGTDTQYF. For the CDR3, the DNA is TGTGCCAGCAGCTTATCTAGCGGGGGCATCGGCACAGATACGCAGTATTTT.

This clonotype was seen repeatedly, ten times or more. The gene calls are TRBV6-1 and TRBJ2-5; 11 bases are shared with TRBD2. Trimming removed 5 bases from V and 5 bases from J; junction bases left unmatched: 4. Germline lookup yields CDR1 MNHNS and CDR2 SASEGT. This CDR3 is 14 amino acids long. Written as DNA, the CDR3 is TGTGCCAGCAGTAGCCTAGCGGGGGGTGAGACCCAGTACTTC. Residues: CASSSLAGGETQYF.

The rearrangement uses TRBV30 and TRBJ2-5, with unresolved D. V lost 0 bases and J 2 bases, leaving 10 bases between the germline ends. The germline CDR1 and CDR2 sequences are GTSNPN and SVGIG (reference sequence). CDR3 length equals 14 residues. The CDR3 sequence is CAWSVNTHQETQYF. In nucleotides, the CDR3 is TGTGCCTGGAGTGTAAATACACATCAAGAGACCCAGTACTTC. Complete variable domain (other parts from reference TRBV30 and TRBJ2-5): SQTIHQWPATLVQPVGSPLSLECTVEGTSNPNLYWYRQAAGRGLQLLFYSVGIGQISSEVPQNLSASRPQDRQFILSSKKLLLSDSGFYLCAWSVNTHQETQYFGPGTRLLVL.

This clonotype was detected ten times or more. The CDR3 here is CATSRDSEQPQHF. CDR3 in DNA: TGTGCCACCAGCAGAGACTCGGAGCAGCCCCAGCATTTT. V gene TRBV15 combines with J gene TRBJ1-5; D remains unclear. The CDR3 totals 13 residues. V lost 0 bases, J lost 7 bases, and 7 bases lay in between. The germline V gene has CDR1 LNHNV and CDR2 YYDKDF (reference sequence).

In this sample, this clonotype turned up a few times. This chain links TRBV20-1 with TRBJ1-5; D gene uncertain. The CDR3 has 15 residues. Germline CDR1 reads DFQATT; CDR2 reads SNEGSKA (reference sequence). Trimming left V 1 base short and J 0 bases short, with 10 bases between. The CDR3 protein is CSARGSGGSNQPQHF. CDR3 nucleotides: TGCAGTGCTAGAGGGTCGGGCGGTAGCAATCAGCCCCAGCATTTT.

V and J are TRBV7-3 and TRBJ2-2; D possibly uses TRBD1 or TRBD2 (7 bases each). V lost 5 bases to trimming and J lost 4 bases, with 14 bases between them. Germline CDR1 is SGHTA and CDR2 is FQGTGA. The length of the CDR3 is 15 residues. DNA of the CDR3: TGTGCCAGCAGCGACACAGGGGAGGGCACCGGGGAGCTGTTTTTT. Amino acids: CASSDTGEGTGELFF.

This clonotype was observed many times. The CDR3 nucleotides are TGTGCCAGCAGCGGCCCCTATGGCTACACCTTC. This gives the protein CASSGPYGYTF. The rearrangement uses TRBV11-3 and TRBJ1-2; no definite D call. Trimming shortened V by 5 bases and J by 4 bases, and 5 bases separated the two germline ends. CDR3 length equals 11 residues. CDR1 and CDR2 from the germline V gene are SGHNT and YENEEA.

V is TRBV7-8 and J is TRBJ2-5; D gene ambiguous. Per the germline V gene, CDR1 is SGHVS and CDR2 is FQNEAQ. Deletions cut 4 bases from V and 0 bases from J, with 12 bases between. The CDR3 length is 15 residues. The CDR3 here is CASSSHGFDQETQYF. In DNA, the CDR3 is TGTGCCAGCAGCTCACACGGCTTTGACCAAGAGACCCAGTACTTC.

Ten or more counts support this clonotype. V usage is TRBV12-3 or TRBV12-4 and J usage is TRBJ1-2; D is possibly TRBD1 (6 bases). The CDR3 loop spans 12 amino acids. Trimming removed 6 bases at V and 4 bases at J, with 9 bases between. The CDR3 region has the DNA TGTGCCAGCAGGCGACAGGCCTATGGCTACACCTTC. The encoded protein is CASRRQAYGYTF.

This rearrangement joins TRBV6-1 to TRBJ1-1; no clear D gene. CDR1 is MNHNS, CDR2 SASEGT, per germline. The CDR3 contains 14 residues. Between the trimmed V and J ends, which lost 6 bases and 6 bases, there was a span of 17 bases. The CDR3 loop is CASRRSGLVAEAFF. In DNA, the CDR3 is TGTGCCAGCAGGAGGTCCGGGTTGGTGGCTGAAGCTTTCTTT.

This clonotype was observed many times. The rearrangement links TRBV7-9 to TRBJ2-7; TRBD2 aligns across 13 bases. The CDR3 sequence is 16 residues long. J lost 2 bases, V lost 5 bases, and 6 bases had no gene match. CDR1 and CDR2 from the germline V gene are SEHNR and FQNEAQ (reference sequence). Here the CDR3 DNA reads TGTGCCAGCAGCGAGACTAGCGGGGGGCGCACCTACGAGCAGTACTTC. This translates into CASSETSGGRTYEQYF.

This clonotype was picked up a small number of times. J is TRBJ1-1 and V is TRBV28; maybe TRBD1 (5 bases). Germline V CDR1 and CDR2: MDHEN, SYDVKM. V gave up 4 bases and J gave up 11 bases, with 14 bases separating them. This CDR3 is built from 12 residues. CDR3 loop: CASSSRQLRAFF. The CDR3 bases are TGTGCCAGCAGTTCGAGACAGCTTAGGGCTTTCTTT.

This clonotype has at least ten counts. The chain joins TRBV5-5 to TRBJ1-2, with 11 bases matching TRBD1. V shed 2 bases and J 0 bases; nucleotides not matched to a gene: 3. The germline V gene has CDR1 SGHKS and CDR2 YYEKEE (reference sequence). The CDR3 contains 16 residues. The CDR3 loop reads CASSFWDRGANYGYTF. Here the CDR3 DNA reads TGTGCCAGCAGCTTCTGGGACAGGGGGGCTAACTATGGCTACACCTTC.

The rearrangement joins TRBV19 to TRBJ1-2; D remains unclear. Germline CDR1 LNHDA, CDR2 SQIVND (reference sequence). Trimming cost V 3 bases and J 5 bases, with 7 bases left between them. The CDR3 is made up of 12 amino acids. Here the CDR3 reads CASSIVGYGYTF. The CDR3 region has the DNA TGTGCCAGTAGTATTGTGGGGTATGGCTACACCTTC.

This rearrangement joins TRBV7-9 to TRBJ1-2; tentative D call: TRBD1 (5 bases). The CDR3 consists of 13 residues. V was clipped by 5 bases and J by 3 bases, with 10 bases between them. Germline loops: CDR1 SEHNR, CDR2 FQNEAQ (reference sequence). The CDR3 reads CASSPQAYYGYTF. The CDR3 DNA reads as TGTGCCAGCAGCCCACAGGCGTACTATGGCTACACCTTC.

There are many counts of this clonotype. The chain employs TRBV12-3 or TRBV12-4 and TRBJ2-1; tentatively, D is TRBD2 (7 bases). V was pared by 0 bases and J by 7 bases, with 10 bases between. The CDR3 contains 14 residues. The DNA of the CDR3 is TGTGCCAGCAGTTTAGCGGGGGGGCCAAATGAGCAGTTCTTC. It yields the protein CASSLAGGPNEQFF.

This clonotype appeared a few times. The chain carries TRBV6-1 and TRBJ2-1; D might be TRBD1 or TRBD2, each matching 5 bases. CDR1 and CDR2 (germline): MNHNS, SASEGT. This CDR3 contains 14 residues. Trimming stripped 7 bases from V and 8 bases from J, with 18 bases between. This CDR3 reads CASTYSSRGDEQFF. The CDR3 region has the DNA TGTGCCAGCACCTACAGTTCGAGGGGCGATGAGCAGTTCTTC.

This sequence joins TRBV4-1 and TRBJ1-5; D is perhaps TRBD1 (5 bases). With 3 bases removed from V and 5 bases from J, the gap between germline ends came to 11 bases. The CDR3 loop spans 14 amino acids. The germline CDR1 and CDR2 sequences are MGHRA and YSYEKL. The DNA of the CDR3 is TGCGCCAGCAGCCATGACGGAGGGGATCAGCCCCAGCATTTT. This encodes CASSHDGGDQPQHF.

This clonotype was recorded a few times. V usage is TRBV6-1 and J usage is TRBJ2-1; D is ambiguous. The V end lost 8 bases, the J end lost 4 bases, and 18 bases lay between the germline ends. Per the germline V gene, CDR1 is MNHNS and CDR2 is SASEGT. The CDR3 sequence is 15 residues long. The CDR3 DNA reads as TGTGCCAGCTCTAACGGACGGTGGGGATACAATGAGCAGTTCTTC. Its translation: CASSNGRWGYNEQFF.

This clonotype occurred a few times. The rearrangement joins TRBV4-1 to TRBJ2-7; no firm D call. CDR1 and CDR2 from the germline V gene are MGHRA and YSYEKL. Trimming cost V 1 base and J 3 bases, with 7 bases left between them. CDR3 length: 13 residues. CDR3 loop: CASSQGAYYEQYF. Written as DNA, the CDR3 is TGCGCCAGCAGCCAAGGCGCCTACTACGAGCAGTACTTC.

This clonotype was counted many times. This could be a read error, since a much larger clone is one nucleotide away. The chain combines TRBV11-3 with TRBJ2-7, with 10 bases aligning to TRBD1. Germline V gives CDR1 SGHNT, CDR2 YENEEA. CDR3 length equals 15 residues. V lost 5 bases and J lost 2; bases outside the gene matches: 6. In DNA form, the CDR3 reads TGTGCCAGCAGCGTCACCGGGACAGGGGCCTACGAGCAGTACTTC. As protein: CASSVTGTGAYEQYF.

The rearrangement links TRBV7-6 to TRBJ2-5, with 11 bases aligning to TRBD2. Per germline, CDR1 SGHVS and CDR2 FNYEAQ. This CDR3 has 15 residues. Trimming at V came to 5 bases and at J to 4 bases, leaving 6 bases not matched to a gene. This CDR3 reads CASSKLAGGGETQYF. The CDR3 bases are TGTGCCAGCAGCAAGCTAGCGGGGGGAGGAGAGACCCAGTACTTC.

The rearrangement links TRBV11-3 to TRBJ2-1; D tentatively reads TRBD1 or TRBD2 (5 bases each). There are 16 residues in the CDR3. With 4 bases removed from V and 7 bases from J, the gap between germline ends came to 20 bases. The germline gives CDR1 SGHNT, CDR2 YENEEA. CDR3 sequence: CASSSSWGYYDNEQFF. The DNA for the CDR3 is TGTGCCAGCAGCTCCAGCTGGGGGTATTATGATAATGAGCAGTTCTTC.

This clonotype has a handful of counts. The chain employs TRBV28 and TRBJ1-4, with a possible D match to TRBD1 (5 bases). The germline V gene has CDR1 MDHEN and CDR2 SYDVKM. V lost 6 bases and J 5 bases, leaving 10 bases between the germline ends. The CDR3 covers 13 residues. The CDR3 sequence is CASRDSVNEKLFF. The CDR3, as DNA: TGTGCCAGCAGAGACAGTGTGAATGAAAAACTGTTTTTT.

The chain joins TRBV5-1 to TRBJ1-2; no reliable D call. The CDR3 extends over 16 amino acids. V was shortened by 4 bases and J by 3 bases, with 19 bases between the two germline ends. Germline V CDR1 and CDR2: SGHRS, YFSETQ. The CDR3, as DNA: TGCGCCAGCAGCACAACCCTCTCCCCCGGTCACTATGGCTACACCTTC. Its protein is CASSTTLSPGHYGYTF.

This clonotype was detected many times. The gene calls are TRBV6-1 and TRBJ1-2, with a weak D call TRBD1 (5 bases). The V end was cut by 6 bases, the J end by 5 bases, with 16 bases between. CDR1 is MNHNS, CDR2 SASEGT, per germline. The CDR3 length is 14 residues. The CDR3 loop is CASRYQGTAYGYTF. CDR3 sequence (DNA): TGTGCCAGCAGATACCAAGGGACCGCTTATGGCTACACCTTC.